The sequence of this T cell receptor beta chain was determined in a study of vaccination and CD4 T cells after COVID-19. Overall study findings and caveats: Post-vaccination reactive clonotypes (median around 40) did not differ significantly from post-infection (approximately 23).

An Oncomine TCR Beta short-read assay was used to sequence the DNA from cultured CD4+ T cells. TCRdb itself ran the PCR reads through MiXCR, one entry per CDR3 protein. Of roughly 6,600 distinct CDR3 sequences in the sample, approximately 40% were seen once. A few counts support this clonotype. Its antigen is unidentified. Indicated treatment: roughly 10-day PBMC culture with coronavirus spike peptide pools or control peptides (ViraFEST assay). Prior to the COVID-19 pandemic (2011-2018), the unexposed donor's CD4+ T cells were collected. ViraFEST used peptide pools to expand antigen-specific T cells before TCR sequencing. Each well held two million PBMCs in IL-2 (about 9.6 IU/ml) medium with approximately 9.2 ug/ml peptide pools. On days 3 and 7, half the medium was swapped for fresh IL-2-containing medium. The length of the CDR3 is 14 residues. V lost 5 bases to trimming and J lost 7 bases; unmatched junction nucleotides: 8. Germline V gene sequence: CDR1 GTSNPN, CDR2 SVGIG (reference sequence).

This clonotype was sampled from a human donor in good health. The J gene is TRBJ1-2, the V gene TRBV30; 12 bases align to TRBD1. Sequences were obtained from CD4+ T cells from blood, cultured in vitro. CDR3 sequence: CAWQPGQGAPGYTF. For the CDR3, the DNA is TGTGCCTGGCAACCGGGACAGGGGGCTCCTGGCTACACCTTC.